Described below is a single T cell receptor (beta chain) sequence and its context. Its antigen is as yet unknown. This entry is derived from a study of CD4 T cells in relation to SARS-CoV-2 and coronaviruses. Overall study: Shared crossreactive spike epitopes were mapped to their HLA restriction.

Assay: immunoSEQ multiplex PCR; the TCRdb copy retains only in-frame clones and omits some. The sample holds approximately 15,000 clones, around four fifths seen once. Before the COVID-19 pandemic, during about 2011-2019, CD4+ T cells were taken from unexposed donors. The cells were cultured for approximately 10 days before CD4+ T cells were isolated. Cells permitting, SARS-CoV-2 S/N and four cold-coronavirus spikes were tested on unexposed-donor CD4+ T cells. PBMCs were plated at a few million per well in IL-2-containing medium. Germline V gene lookup returns CDR1 LNHDA and CDR2 SQIVND (reference sequence). Trimming took off 5 bases at V and 4 bases at J, with 11 bases between the two ends. CDR3 length: 13 amino acids.

The chain is built from TRBV19 and TRBJ1-1; D not resolved. The sequenced material came from CD4+ T cells from PBMCs, cultured in vitro. This TCR was sampled from a human donor in good health. This CDR3 is CASSLEIGTEAFF. The DNA of the CDR3 is TGTGCCAGTAGTTTGGAAATCGGCACTGAAGCTTTCTTT.